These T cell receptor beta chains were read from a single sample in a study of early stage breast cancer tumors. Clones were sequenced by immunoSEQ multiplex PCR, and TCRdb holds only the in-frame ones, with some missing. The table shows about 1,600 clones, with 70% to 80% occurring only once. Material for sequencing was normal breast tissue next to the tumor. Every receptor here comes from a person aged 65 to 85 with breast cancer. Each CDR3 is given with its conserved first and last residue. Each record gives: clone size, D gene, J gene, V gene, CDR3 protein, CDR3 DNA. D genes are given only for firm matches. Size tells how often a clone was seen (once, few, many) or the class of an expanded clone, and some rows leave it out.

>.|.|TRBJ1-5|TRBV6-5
CASRSGRRSNQPQHF
TGTGCCAGCAGATCCGGTCGGAGAAGCAATCAGCCCCAGCATTTT
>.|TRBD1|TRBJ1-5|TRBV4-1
CASSQGTGGLSNQPQHF
TGCGCCAGCAGCCAAGGTACAGGGGGCCTTAGCAATCAGCCCCAGCATTTT
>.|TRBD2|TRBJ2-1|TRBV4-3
CASSQELGLAGGREQFF
TGCGCCAGCAGCCAAGAACTAGGACTAGCGGGGGGGCGGGAGCAGTTCTTC
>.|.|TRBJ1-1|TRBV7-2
CASSLGQGVARVSEAFF
TGTGCCAGCAGCTTAGGCCAAGGAGTAGCCAGGGTTTCTGAAGCTTTCTTT
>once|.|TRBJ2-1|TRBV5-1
CASSWRGLNNEQFF
TGCGCCAGCAGCTGGAGGGGACTCAACAATGAGCAGTTCTTC
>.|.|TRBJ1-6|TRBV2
CASSVVDGGQINLALHF
TGTGCCAGCAGTGTTGTTGACGGGGGGCAAATTAATTTGGCCCTCCACTTT
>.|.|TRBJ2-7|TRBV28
CASSRPTGFYEQYF
TGTGCCAGCAGTCGACCCACAGGGTTCTACGAGCAGTACTTC
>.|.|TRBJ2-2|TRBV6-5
CASSRGSQNTGELFF
TGTGCCAGCTCAAGGGGTTCCCAGAACACCGGGGAGCTGTTTTTT
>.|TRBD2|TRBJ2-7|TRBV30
CAWEGLAGSGREQYF
TGTGCCTGGGAGGGACTAGCGGGGTCCGGGCGCGAGCAGTACTTC
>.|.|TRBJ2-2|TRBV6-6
CASSYVSGELFF
TGTGCCAGCAGTTACGTATCCGGGGAGCTGTTTTTT
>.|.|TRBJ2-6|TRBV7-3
CASSSTGPGANVLTF
TGTGCCAGCAGTTCCACAGGGCCTGGGGCCAACGTCCTGACTTTC
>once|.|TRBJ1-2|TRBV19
CASSISVYGYTF
TGTGCCAGTAGTATATCGGTATATGGCTACACCTTC
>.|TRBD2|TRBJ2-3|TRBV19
CASSIGLAGGLDTQYF
TGTGCCAGTAGTATCGGGCTAGCGGGGGGGCTGGATACGCAGTATTTT
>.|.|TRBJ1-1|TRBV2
CASREDTEAFF
TGTGCCAGCAGGGAGGACACTGAAGCTTTCTTT
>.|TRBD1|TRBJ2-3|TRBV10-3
CAISSTGGGTDTQYF
TGTGCCATCAGTTCGACAGGGGGAGGCACAGATACGCAGTATTTT
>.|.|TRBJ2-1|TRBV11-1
CASSSTSGLRTYNEQFF
TGTGCCAGCAGCTCGACTAGTGGACTCCGAACCTACAATGAGCAGTTCTTC
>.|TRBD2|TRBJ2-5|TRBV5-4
CASSLTSGGQETQYF
TGTGCCAGCAGCTTGACTAGCGGGGGGCAAGAGACCCAGTACTTC
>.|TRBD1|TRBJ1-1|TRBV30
CAWSGGTGGRNTEAFF
TGTGCCTGGAGTGGAGGGACAGGGGGCAGGAACACTGAAGCTTTCTTT
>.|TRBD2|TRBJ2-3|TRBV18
CASSVAGTSTDTQYF
TGTGCCAGCTCCGTAGCGGGAACAAGCACAGATACGCAGTATTTT
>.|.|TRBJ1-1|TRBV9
CASSGGGLNTEAFF
TGTGCCAGCAGCGGGGGGGGCCTGAACACTGAAGCTTTCTTT
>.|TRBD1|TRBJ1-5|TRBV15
CATSGGQASHQPQHF
TGTGCCACCAGCGGTGGACAGGCCTCTCATCAGCCCCAGCATTTT
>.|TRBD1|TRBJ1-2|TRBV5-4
CASSLEGTGNYGYTF
TGTGCCAGCAGCTTGGAGGGGACAGGGAACTATGGCTACACCTTC
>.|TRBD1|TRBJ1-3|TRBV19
CASSRTGSSPLSGNTIYF
TGTGCCAGTAGCCGGACAGGTTCATCCCCTCTCTCTGGAAACACCATATATTTT
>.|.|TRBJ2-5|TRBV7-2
CASSPDLKETQYF
TGTGCCAGCAGCCCAGACTTAAAAGAGACCCAGTACTTC
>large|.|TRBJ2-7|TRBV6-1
CASSEIGRGREQYF
TGTGCCAGCAGTGAAATAGGCAGGGGTCGCGAGCAGTACTTC
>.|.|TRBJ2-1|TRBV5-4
CASSLARVRTHEQFF
TGTGCCAGCAGCTTGGCCAGGGTTCGTACGCATGAGCAGTTCTTC
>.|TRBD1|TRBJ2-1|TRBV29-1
CSGGTGRGNEQFF
TGCAGCGGGGGGACAGGGCGAGGCAATGAGCAGTTCTTC
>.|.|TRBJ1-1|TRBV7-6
CASSLGEAATEAFF
TGTGCCAGCAGCTTAGGTGAGGCGGCCACTGAAGCTTTCTTT
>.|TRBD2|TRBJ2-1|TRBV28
CASSSPGLAGSVQFF
TGTGCCAGCAGTTCGCCGGGACTAGCGGGGTCGGTGCAGTTCTTC
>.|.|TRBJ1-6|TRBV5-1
CASNTGVPNSPLHF
TGCGCCAGCAACACAGGAGTACCTAATTCACCCCTCCACTTT
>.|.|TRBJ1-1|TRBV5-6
CASSLVSEAFF
TGTGCCAGCAGCTTGGTCAGTGAAGCTTTCTTT
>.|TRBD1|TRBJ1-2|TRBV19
CASSIEDRGYGYTF
TGTGCCAGTAGTATAGAAGACAGGGGGTATGGCTACACCTTC
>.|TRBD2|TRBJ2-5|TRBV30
CAWKTSGGAETQYF
TGTGCCTGGAAAACTAGCGGGGGGGCCGAGACCCAGTACTTC